This TCR beta chain was identified in a study of OX40 agonist ivuxolimab in advanced cancers. Study information: Given to patients was ivuxolimab, an agonistic anti-OX40 (CD134) antibody.

TCRdb's copy holds only in-frame clones and misses some; the assay was immunoSEQ multiplex PCR. The sample includes under 85,000 clones, around nine tenths of them seen just once. Points on this clone: Its antigen is unknown.

Sampling of blood occurred at baseline, cycle 4 day 1, and cycle 7 day 1. Study conclusions and caveats: CD4+ and CD8+ T cells in blood underwent clonal expansion by week 6 at 0.1 to 3.0 mg/kg. Partial responders at 0.1-3.0 mg/kg had among the lowest clonal expansion.

The TCR originated in an adult with an advanced solid tumor such as melanoma, head and neck, liver or kidney cancer. This specimen consisted of CD4+ or CD8+ T cells sorted from blood, obtained in a trial of the OX40 agonist ivuxolimab.

As DNA, the CDR3 is TGTGCCAGCACCGTAGCGGGGGGACCCTCCTACGAGCAGTACTTC. Encoded protein: CASTVAGGPSYEQYF. V gene TRBV7-9 combines with J gene TRBJ2-7, with TRBD2 matching over 10 bases. The trim removed 7 bases at V and 0 bases at J, leaving 6 bases unmatched. Germline CDR1 is SEHNR and CDR2 is FQNEAQ (reference sequence). This CDR3 has 15 amino acids. Using reference TRBV7-9 and TRBJ2-7 for the parts outside the CDR3, the full variable domain is DTGVSQNPRHKITKRGQNVTFRCDPISEHNRLYWYRQTLGQGPEFLTYFQNEAQLEKSRLLSDRFSAERPKGSFSTLEIQRTEQGDSAMYLCASTVAGGPSYEQYFGPGTRLTVT.